The entry that follows covers one T cell receptor (beta chain) sequence. Per the original methods: Quantification of nucleated cells was approximated via reference gene primer amplification. Using immunoSEQ multiplex PCR, the repertoire was profiled, and TCRdb retains in-frame clones only, with some absent. V and J calls plus clone size are reproduced from that table; the DNA served to infer D and trimming. The table shows tens of thousands of clones, with more than 65% occurring only once. V was shortened by 5 bases and J by 9 bases, with 20 bases between the two germline ends. This CDR3 contains 15 residues. The germline gives CDR1 SGHTA, CDR2 FQGTGA. This sample was included in a study of blood T cell repertoires in COVID-19. Overall study: Acute and convalescent COVID-19 specimens originated in the United States, Italy and Spain. PBMCs, B-cell-depleted T cells, or T cells provided the cDNA or gDNA that made up the material.

This clonotype was sampled from a woman aged 55 to 70 with acute or convalescent COVID-19. V is TRBV7-3 and J is TRBJ2-1, with D maybe TRBD1 (8 bases). Sequences were obtained from peripheral blood. The CDR3 here is CASSLDRGGVGEQFF. CDR3 nucleotides: TGTGCCAGCAGCCTAGACAGGGGAGGGGTGGGTGAGCAGTTCTTC.